This T cell receptor (beta chain) derives from a study of response to subunit inactivated influenza vaccine. One entry per CDR3 protein results from TCRdb running MiXCR on the RT-PCR reads. The profile covers 430,000 or so distinct CDR3 sequences, with approximately 11% appearing a single time and more than 10% taken by the ten largest. The study, taken as a whole, reports: With each seasonal influenza vaccination, the authors suggested, few new T cells are recruited.

In this sample, this clonotype turned up a few times. No antigen is known for it. This CDR3 has 14 residues. Trimming took 3 bases from V and 4 from J, leaving 12 bases between them. This chain links TRBV12-3 or TRBV12-4 with TRBJ1-1, with D possibly TRBD1 on 6 matching bases. The receptor's source is a man aged 50-59 years who received an inactivated influenza vaccine. Sequenced material: PBMCs from blood, taken 35 to 45 days after vaccination. DNA of the CDR3: TGTGCCAGCAGTTTGACAGGTACAGGCACTGAAGCTTTCTTT. Translation gives CASSLTGTGTEAFF.